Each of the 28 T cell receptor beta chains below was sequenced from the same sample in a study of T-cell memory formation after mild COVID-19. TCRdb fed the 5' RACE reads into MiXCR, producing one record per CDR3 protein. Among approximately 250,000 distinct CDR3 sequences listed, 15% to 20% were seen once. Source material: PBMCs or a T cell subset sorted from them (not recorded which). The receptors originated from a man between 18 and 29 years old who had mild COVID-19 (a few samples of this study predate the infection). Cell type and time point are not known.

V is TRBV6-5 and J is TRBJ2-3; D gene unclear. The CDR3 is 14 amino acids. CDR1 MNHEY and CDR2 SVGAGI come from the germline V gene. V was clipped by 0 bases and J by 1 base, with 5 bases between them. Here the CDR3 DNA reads TGTGCCAGCAGTTACTCTAGCCGCACAGATACGCAGTATTTT. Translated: CASSYSSRTDTQYF.

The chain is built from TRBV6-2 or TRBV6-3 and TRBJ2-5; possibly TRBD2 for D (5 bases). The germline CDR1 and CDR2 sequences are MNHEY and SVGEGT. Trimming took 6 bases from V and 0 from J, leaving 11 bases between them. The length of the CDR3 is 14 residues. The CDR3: CASSSGKYQETQYF. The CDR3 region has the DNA TGTGCCAGCAGCTCCGGGAAGTACCAAGAGACCCAGTACTTC.

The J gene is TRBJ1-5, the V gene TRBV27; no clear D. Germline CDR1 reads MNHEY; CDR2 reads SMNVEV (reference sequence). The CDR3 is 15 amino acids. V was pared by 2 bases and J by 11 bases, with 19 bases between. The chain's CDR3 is CASSLGFSSRQTQHF. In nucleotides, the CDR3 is TGTGCCAGCAGTTTAGGTTTCTCCTCCCGGCAGACCCAGCATTTT.

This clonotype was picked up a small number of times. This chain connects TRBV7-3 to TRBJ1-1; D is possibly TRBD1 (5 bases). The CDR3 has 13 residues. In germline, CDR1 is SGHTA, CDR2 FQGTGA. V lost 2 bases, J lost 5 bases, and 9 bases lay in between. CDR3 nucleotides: TGTGCCAGCAGCTTATTAGGGGAGACTGAAGCTTTCTTT. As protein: CASSLLGETEAFF. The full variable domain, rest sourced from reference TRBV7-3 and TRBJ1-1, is GAGVSQTPSNKVTEKGKYVELRCDPISGHTALYWYRQSLGQGPEFLIYFQGTGAADDSGLPNDRFFAVRPEGSVSTLKIQRTERGDSAVYLCASSLLGETEAFFGQGTRLTVV.

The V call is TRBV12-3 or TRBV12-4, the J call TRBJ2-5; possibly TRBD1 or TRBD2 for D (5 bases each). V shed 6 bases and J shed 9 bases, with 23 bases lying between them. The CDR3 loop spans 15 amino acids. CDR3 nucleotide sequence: TGTGCCAGCAGCCCCGGGACCCCGCGAGGGGCGGCCCAGTACTTC. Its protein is CASSPGTPRGAAQYF.

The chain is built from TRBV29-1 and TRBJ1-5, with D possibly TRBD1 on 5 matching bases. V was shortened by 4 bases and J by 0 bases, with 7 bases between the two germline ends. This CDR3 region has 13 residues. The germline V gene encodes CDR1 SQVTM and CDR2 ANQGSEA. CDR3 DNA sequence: TGCAGCGTTGGGGACTATAGCAATCAGCCCCAGCATTTT. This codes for CSVGDYSNQPQHF.

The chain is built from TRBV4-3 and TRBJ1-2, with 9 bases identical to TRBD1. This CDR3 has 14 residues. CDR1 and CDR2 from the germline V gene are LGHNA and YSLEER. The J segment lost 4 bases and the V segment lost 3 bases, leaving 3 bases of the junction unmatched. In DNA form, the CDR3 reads TGCGCCAGCAGCCAGGGACAGGGTGGCTATGGCTACACCTTC. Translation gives CASSQGQGGYGYTF.

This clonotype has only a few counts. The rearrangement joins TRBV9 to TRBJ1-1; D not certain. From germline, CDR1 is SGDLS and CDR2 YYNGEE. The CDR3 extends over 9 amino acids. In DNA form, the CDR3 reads TGTGCGGCTAACACTGAAGCTTTCTTT. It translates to CAANTEAFF.

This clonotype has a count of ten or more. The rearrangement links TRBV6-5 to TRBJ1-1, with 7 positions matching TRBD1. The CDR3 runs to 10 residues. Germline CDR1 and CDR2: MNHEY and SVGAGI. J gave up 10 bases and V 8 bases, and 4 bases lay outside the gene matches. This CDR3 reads CASGSGGAFF. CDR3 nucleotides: TGTGCCAGCGGTTCAGGGGGAGCTTTCTTT.

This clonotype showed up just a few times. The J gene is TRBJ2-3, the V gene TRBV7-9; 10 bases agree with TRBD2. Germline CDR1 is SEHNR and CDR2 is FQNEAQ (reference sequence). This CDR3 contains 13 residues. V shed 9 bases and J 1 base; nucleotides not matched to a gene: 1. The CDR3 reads CARGTSGTDTQYF. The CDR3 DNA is TGTGCCAGGGGGACTAGCGGCACAGATACGCAGTATTTT. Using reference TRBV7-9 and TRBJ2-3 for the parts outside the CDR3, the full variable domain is DTGVSQNPRHKITKRGQNVTFRCDPISEHNRLYWYRQTLGQGPEFLTYFQNEAQLEKSRLLSDRFSAERPKGSFSTLEIQRTEQGDSAMYLCARGTSGTDTQYFGPGTRLTVL.

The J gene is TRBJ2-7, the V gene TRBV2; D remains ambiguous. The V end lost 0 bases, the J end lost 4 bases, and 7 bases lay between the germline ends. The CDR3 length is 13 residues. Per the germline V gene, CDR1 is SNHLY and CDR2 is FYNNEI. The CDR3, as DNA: TGTGCCAGCAGTGAAGCGCAGGCATACGAGCAGTACGTC. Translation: CASSEAQAYEQYV.

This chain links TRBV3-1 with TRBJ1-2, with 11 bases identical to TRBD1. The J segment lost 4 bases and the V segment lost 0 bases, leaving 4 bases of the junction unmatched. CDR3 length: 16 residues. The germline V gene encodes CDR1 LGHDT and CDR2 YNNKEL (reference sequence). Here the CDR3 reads CASSQEGDRGIYGYTF. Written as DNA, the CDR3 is TGTGCCAGCAGCCAAGAGGGGGACAGGGGGATCTATGGCTACACCTTC.

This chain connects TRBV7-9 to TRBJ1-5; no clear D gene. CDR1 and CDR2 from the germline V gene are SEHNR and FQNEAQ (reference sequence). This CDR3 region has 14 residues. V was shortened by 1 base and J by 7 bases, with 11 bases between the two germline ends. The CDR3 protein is CASSLGQALQPQHF. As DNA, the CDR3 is TGTGCCAGCAGCTTAGGTCAGGCCCTCCAGCCCCAGCATTTT.

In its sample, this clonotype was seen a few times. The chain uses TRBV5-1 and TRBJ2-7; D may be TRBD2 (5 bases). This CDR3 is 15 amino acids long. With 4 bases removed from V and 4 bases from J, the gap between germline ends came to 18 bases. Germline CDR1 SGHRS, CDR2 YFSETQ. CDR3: CASSKAVGRLYEQYF. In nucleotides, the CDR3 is TGCGCCAGCAGCAAAGCGGTCGGCAGACTTTACGAGCAGTACTTC.

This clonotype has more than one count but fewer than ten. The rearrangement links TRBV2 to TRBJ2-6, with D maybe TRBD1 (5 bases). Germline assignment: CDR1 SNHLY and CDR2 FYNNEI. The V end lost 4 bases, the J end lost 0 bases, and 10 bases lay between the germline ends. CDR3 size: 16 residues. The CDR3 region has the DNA TGTGCCAGCAGTGTAGTACAGGTCTCTGGGGCCAACGTCCTGACTTTC. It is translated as CASSVVQVSGANVLTF.

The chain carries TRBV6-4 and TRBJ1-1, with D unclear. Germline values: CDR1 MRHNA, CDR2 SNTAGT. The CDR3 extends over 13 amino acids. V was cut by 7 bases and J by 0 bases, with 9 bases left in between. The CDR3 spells CASKRTLNTEAFF. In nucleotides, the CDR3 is TGTGCCAGCAAGCGAACCTTGAACACTGAAGCTTTCTTT.

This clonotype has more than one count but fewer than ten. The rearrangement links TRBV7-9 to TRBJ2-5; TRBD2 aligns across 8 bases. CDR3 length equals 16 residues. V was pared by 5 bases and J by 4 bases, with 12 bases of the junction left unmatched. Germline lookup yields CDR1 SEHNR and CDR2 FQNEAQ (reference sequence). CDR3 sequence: CASSPGGAGLIETQYF. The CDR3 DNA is TGTGCCAGCAGCCCCGGGGGGGCGGGATTGATAGAGACCCAGTACTTC.

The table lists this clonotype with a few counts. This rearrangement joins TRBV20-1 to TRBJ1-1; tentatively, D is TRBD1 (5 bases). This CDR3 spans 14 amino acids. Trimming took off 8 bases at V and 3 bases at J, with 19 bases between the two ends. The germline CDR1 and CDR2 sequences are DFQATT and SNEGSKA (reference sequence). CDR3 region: CSTGPPGWDTEAFF. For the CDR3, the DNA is TGCAGTACGGGGCCCCCAGGGTGGGACACTGAAGCTTTCTTT.

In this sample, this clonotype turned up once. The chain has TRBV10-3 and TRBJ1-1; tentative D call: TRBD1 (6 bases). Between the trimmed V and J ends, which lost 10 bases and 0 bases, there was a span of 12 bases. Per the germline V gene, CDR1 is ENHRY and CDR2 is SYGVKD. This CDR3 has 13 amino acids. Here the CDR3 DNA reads TGTGCCAGTACAGGGCCTCTGAACACTGAAGCTTTCTTT. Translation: CASTGPLNTEAFF.

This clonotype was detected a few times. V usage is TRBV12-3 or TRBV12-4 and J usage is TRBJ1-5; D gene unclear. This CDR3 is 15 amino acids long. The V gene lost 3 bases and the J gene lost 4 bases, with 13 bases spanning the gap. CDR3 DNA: TGTGCCAGCAGTTTGGGGTCGGTGGGAAATCAGCCCCAGCATTTT. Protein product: CASSLGSVGNQPQHF.

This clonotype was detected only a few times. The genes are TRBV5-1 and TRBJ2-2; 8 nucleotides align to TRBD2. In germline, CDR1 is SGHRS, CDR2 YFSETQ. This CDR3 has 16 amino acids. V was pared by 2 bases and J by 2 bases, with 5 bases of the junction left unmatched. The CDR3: CASSFMTSANTGELFF. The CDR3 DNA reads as TGCGCCAGCAGCTTTATGACTAGCGCCAACACCGGGGAGCTGTTTTTT.

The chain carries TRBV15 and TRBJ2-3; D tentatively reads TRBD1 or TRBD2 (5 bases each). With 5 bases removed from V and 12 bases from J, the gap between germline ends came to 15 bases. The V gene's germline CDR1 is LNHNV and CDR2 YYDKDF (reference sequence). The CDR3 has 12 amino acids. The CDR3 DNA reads TGTGCCACCAGCCCCCGGGACCCGCTCCAGTATTTT. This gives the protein CATSPRDPLQYF.

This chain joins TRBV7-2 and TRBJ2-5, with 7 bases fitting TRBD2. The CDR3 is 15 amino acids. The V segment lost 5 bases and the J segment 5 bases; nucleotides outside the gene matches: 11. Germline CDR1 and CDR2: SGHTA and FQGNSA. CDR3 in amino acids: CASSLQRGTGETQYF. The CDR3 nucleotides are TGTGCCAGCAGCCTTCAGCGGGGAACTGGGGAGACCCAGTACTTC.

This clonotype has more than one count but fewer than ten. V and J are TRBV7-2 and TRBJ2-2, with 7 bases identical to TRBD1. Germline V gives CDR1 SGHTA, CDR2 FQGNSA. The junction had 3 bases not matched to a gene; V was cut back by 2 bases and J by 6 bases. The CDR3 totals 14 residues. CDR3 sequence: CASSLNTGAGELFF. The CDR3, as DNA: TGTGCCAGCAGCTTAAATACAGGGGCCGGGGAGCTGTTTTTT.

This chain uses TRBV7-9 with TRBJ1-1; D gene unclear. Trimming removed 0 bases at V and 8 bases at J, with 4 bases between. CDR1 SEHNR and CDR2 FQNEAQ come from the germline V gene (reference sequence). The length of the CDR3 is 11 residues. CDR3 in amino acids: CASSLAPEAFF. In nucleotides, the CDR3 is TGTGCCAGCAGCTTAGCGCCGGAAGCTTTCTTT.

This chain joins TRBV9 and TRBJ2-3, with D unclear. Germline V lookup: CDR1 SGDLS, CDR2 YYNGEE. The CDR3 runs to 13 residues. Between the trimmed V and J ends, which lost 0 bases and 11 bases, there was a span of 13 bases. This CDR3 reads CASSVGVSLKQYF. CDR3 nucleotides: TGTGCCAGCAGCGTAGGGGTGTCCCTGAAGCAGTATTTT.

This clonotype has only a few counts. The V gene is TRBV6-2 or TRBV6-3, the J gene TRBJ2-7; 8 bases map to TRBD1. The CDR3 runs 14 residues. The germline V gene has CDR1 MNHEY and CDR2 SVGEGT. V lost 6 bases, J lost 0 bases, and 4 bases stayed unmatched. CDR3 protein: CASRRQGTSYEQYV. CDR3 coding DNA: TGTGCCAGCAGAAGACAGGGGACCTCCTACGAGCAGTACGTC.

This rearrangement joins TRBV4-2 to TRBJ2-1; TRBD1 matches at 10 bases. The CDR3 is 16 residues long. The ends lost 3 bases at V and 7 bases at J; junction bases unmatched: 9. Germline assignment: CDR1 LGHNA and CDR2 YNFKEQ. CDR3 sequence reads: CASSHRTGGKGNEQFF. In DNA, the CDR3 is TGTGCCAGCAGCCACCGGACAGGGGGAAAGGGTAATGAGCAGTTCTTC.